These 25 T cell receptor beta chains were sequenced from one sample in a study of beta chain features in type 1 diabetes. TCRB transcripts that were expressed got sequenced, as all of the isolated RNA had been reverse transcribed. Only in-frame clones appear in the TCRdb table, and some are missing; sequencing was by immunoSEQ multiplex PCR. The data show hundreds of thousands of clones, with 10% to 15% seen just once and about 0.018% held by the top ten. Specimen: naive CD4+ T cells from blood. These receptors all stem from a young man in good health.

This clone has at least ten counts. This chain joins TRBV5-1 and TRBJ1-6; D is possibly TRBD1 (5 bases). Per the germline V gene, CDR1 is SGHRS and CDR2 is YFSETQ. V lost 0 bases, J lost 10 bases, and 14 bases lay in between. CDR3 length: 15 residues. CDR3 in amino acids: CASSLAAQGHSPLHF. CDR3 coding DNA: TGCGCCAGCAGCTTGGCGGCCCAGGGTCACTCACCCCTCCACTTT.

This clone came up a few times. Other DNA sequences within the sample encode an identical CDR3. The V and J genes are TRBV15 and TRBJ2-7, with D uncertain. The length of the CDR3 is 13 residues. V gave up 0 bases and J gave up 3 bases, with 6 bases separating them. Germline CDR1 and CDR2: LNHNV and YYDKDF (reference sequence). The CDR3 nucleotides read TGTGCCACCAGCAGAGATCGCGGCTACGAGCAGTACTTC. The encoded protein is CATSRDRGYEQYF.

This clone appeared a few times. The chain links TRBV5-4 to TRBJ2-1; TRBD2 matches 10 bases. The junction had 9 bases not matched to a gene; V was cut back by 4 bases and J by 8 bases. Per germline, CDR1 SGHNT and CDR2 YYREEE (reference sequence). The CDR3 has 15 amino acids. CDR3: CASSASGRAQDEQFF. Here the CDR3 DNA reads TGTGCCAGCAGCGCGAGCGGGAGGGCCCAAGATGAGCAGTTCTTC. Filled out from reference TRBV5-4 and TRBJ2-1, the complete variable domain reads ETGVTQSPTHLIKTRGQQVTLRCSSQSGHNTVSWYQQALGQGPQFIFQYYREEENGRGNFPPRFSGLQFPNYSSELNVNALELDDSALYLCASSASGRAQDEQFFGPGTRLTVL.

The rearrangement joins TRBV9 to TRBJ1-2, with D hard to call. Germline CDR1 SGDLS, CDR2 YYNGEE. The CDR3 is made up of 15 amino acids. V shed 0 bases and J shed 4 bases, with 13 bases lying between them. The CDR3 loop reads CASSVGAGRSYGYTF. The CDR3 nucleotides are TGTGCCAGCAGCGTAGGGGCAGGCCGATCCTATGGCTACACCTTC.

This rearrangement joins TRBV5-4 to TRBJ1-1, with 8 bases that match TRBD1. V dropped 5 bases and J dropped 2; count of bases not matched to a gene: 14. Germline CDR1 reads SGHNT; CDR2 reads YYREEE (reference sequence). The CDR3 spans 17 residues. The DNA for the CDR3 is TGTGCCAGCAGGTCAGGGGGCCAAGCTGTAGACAACACTGAAGCTTTCTTT. This translates into CASRSGGQAVDNTEAFF.

This clone has only a few counts. The V gene is TRBV6-5, the J gene TRBJ2-7; TRBD2 agrees at 12 bases. After removal of 4 bases from V and 4 bases from J, the junction contained 8 bases not matched to a gene. Germline V lookup: CDR1 MNHEY, CDR2 SVGAGI. CDR3 length: 16 residues. The CDR3 loop reads CASSSRTSGMGYEQYF. CDR3 in DNA: TGTGCCAGCAGTTCGAGGACTAGCGGGATGGGGTACGAGCAGTACTTC.

J is TRBJ2-5 and V is TRBV4-2; tentative D call: TRBD1 (5 bases). This CDR3 is 15 amino acids long. Germline V CDR1 and CDR2: LGHNA, YNFKEQ. The germline V and J ends were trimmed by 0 bases and 2 bases, with 10 bases remaining between them. CDR3 in DNA: TGTGCCAGCAGCCAAGAGGGGCGGAAACAAGAGACCCAGTACTTC. It yields the protein CASSQEGRKQETQYF.

This clone occurred a few times. Additional DNA sequences in this sample encode the identical CDR3. The gene calls are TRBV18 and TRBJ2-7; D not resolved. This CDR3 contains 12 residues. Germline CDR1 KGHSH, CDR2 LQKENI. The V end lost 6 bases, the J end lost 7 bases, and 13 bases lay between the germline ends. CDR3 amino acids: CASSPSLGEQYF. The CDR3, as DNA: TGTGCCAGCTCTCCCTCCCTCGGGGAGCAGTACTTC.

The chain couples TRBV4-1 to TRBJ2-1; perhaps TRBD1 as D (6 bases). CDR1 and CDR2 from the germline V gene are MGHRA and YSYEKL. V was trimmed by 5 bases and J by 12 bases, leaving 23 bases between them. This CDR3 region has 15 residues. CDR3 amino acids: CASSNTRDIGFGQFF. CDR3 coding DNA: TGCGCCAGCAGCAACACCCGGGACATCGGTTTCGGGCAGTTCTTC.

About this clone: The same CDR3 is also encoded by other DNA sequences in this sample. The V gene is TRBV28, the J gene TRBJ1-1; D gene ambiguous. Per the germline V gene, CDR1 is MDHEN and CDR2 is SYDVKM. The CDR3 extends over 12 amino acids. V was cut by 4 bases and J by 2 bases, with 5 bases left in between. The CDR3 sequence is CASSSGNTEAFF. In nucleotides, the CDR3 is TGTGCCAGCAGTTCAGGTAACACTGAAGCTTTCTTT.

This clone was seen a few times. This sequence joins TRBV5-1 and TRBJ2-7; D unclear. CDR3 size: 13 residues. Germline CDR1 is SGHRS and CDR2 is YFSETQ. Trimming took 2 bases from V and 5 from J, leaving 11 bases between them. CDR3 coding DNA: TGCGCCAGCAGCTTCATCGAAGCCCACGAGCAGTACTTC. Its translation is CASSFIEAHEQYF.

The chain links TRBV4-1 to TRBJ1-1; D not certain. Germline CDR1 and CDR2: MGHRA and YSYEKL. The V end was cut by 2 bases, the J end by 0 bases, with 4 bases between. The CDR3 covers 13 residues. CDR3 residues: CASSQTVNTEAFF. CDR3 coding DNA: TGCGCCAGCAGCCAAACAGTGAACACTGAAGCTTTCTTT.

In nucleotides, the CDR3 is TGTGCCAGCAGTTTATACGGGAGAGTGGGCACAGATACGCAGTATTTT. As protein: CASSLYGRVGTDTQYF. The J gene is TRBJ2-3, the V gene TRBV28; perhaps TRBD2 as D (6 bases). This CDR3 comprises 16 residues. In germline, CDR1 is MDHEN, CDR2 SYDVKM. The V end was cut by 1 base, the J end by 1 base, with 12 bases between.

The rearrangement links TRBV28 to TRBJ1-1; a possible D gene is TRBD1 (6 bases). From germline, CDR1 is MDHEN and CDR2 SYDVKM. The CDR3 loop spans 14 amino acids. V dropped 8 bases and J dropped 6 bases, with 19 bases sitting between them. The CDR3 nucleotides read TGTGCCAGCCTGGACAGACGATCGCTCCCTGAAGCTTTCTTT. Translated: CASLDRRSLPEAFF.

The V and J genes are TRBV7-3 and TRBJ2-1; 12 positions agree with TRBD2. V trimming: 3 bases; J trimming: 5 bases; junction bases outside the gene matches: 2. CDR3 size: 15 residues. In germline, CDR1 is SGHTA, CDR2 FQGTGA. CDR3 sequence: CASSFGTSGHNEQFF. In DNA form, the CDR3 reads TGTGCCAGCAGCTTTGGGACTAGCGGGCACAATGAGCAGTTCTTC.

This clone was counted only a few times. This chain connects TRBV4-1 to TRBJ2-1, with D tentatively TRBD1 (6 bases). The CDR3 contains 15 residues. Trimming took off 4 bases at V and 2 bases at J, with 12 bases between the two ends. Germline V gives CDR1 MGHRA, CDR2 YSYEKL. The CDR3 is CASSPGAGAYNEQFF. The CDR3 nucleotides read TGCGCCAGCAGCCCTGGAGCAGGGGCCTACAATGAGCAGTTCTTC.

This clone has only a few counts. This chain joins TRBV4-3 and TRBJ2-7; TRBD1 matches 7 bases. This CDR3 spans 16 amino acids. Germline V gives CDR1 LGHNA, CDR2 YSLEER. V trimming: 1 base; J trimming: 3 bases; junction bases outside the gene matches: 9. This chain's CDR3 is CASSQVRTGFFYEQYF. The CDR3 nucleotides are TGCGCCAGCAGCCAAGTCAGGACAGGATTTTTCTACGAGCAGTACTTC.

This clone came up a few times. The J gene is TRBJ2-2, the V gene TRBV5-6, with a possible D match to TRBD2 (6 bases). The CDR3 runs to 13 residues. Germline loops: CDR1 SGHDT, CDR2 YYEEEE. Deletions cut 4 bases from V and 9 bases from J, with 13 bases between. The CDR3 nucleotides are TGTGCCAGCAGCCCCGGCCGGGGGAGGGAGCTGTTTTTT. Its protein is CASSPGRGRELFF. Full variable domain (rest looked up from reference TRBV5-6 and TRBJ2-2): DAGVTQSPTHLIKTRGQQVTLRCSPKSGHDTVSWYQQALGQGPQFIFQYYEEEERQRGNFPDRFSGHQFPNYSSELNVNALLLGDSALYLCASSPGRGRELFFGEGSRLTVL.

The chain carries TRBV7-2 and TRBJ2-1, with 14 bases lining up with TRBD2. Germline CDR1 and CDR2: SGHTA and FQGNSA. The CDR3 has 16 amino acids. V trimming: 5 bases; J trimming: 9 bases; junction bases outside the gene matches: 9. DNA for the CDR3: TGTGCCAGCAGCGGCTACGGACTAGCGGGAGGCACTGAGCAGTTCTTC. Encoded protein: CASSGYGLAGGTEQFF. Combining the CDR3 with reference TRBV7-2 and TRBJ2-1 gives the whole variable domain GAGVSQSPSNKVTEKGKDVELRCDPISGHTALYWYRQSLGQGLEFLIYFQGNSAPDKSGLPSDRFSAERTGGSVSTLTIQRTQQEDSAVYLCASSGYGLAGGTEQFFGPGTRLTVL.

This clone came up a few times. The chain recombines TRBV14 with TRBJ1-2; D is uncertain. The germline gives CDR1 SGHDN, CDR2 FVKESK. The V gene lost 4 bases and the J gene lost 3 bases, with 12 bases spanning the gap. The CDR3 totals 14 residues. CDR3 protein: CASSPRIRDYGYTF. In DNA form, the CDR3 reads TGTGCCAGCAGCCCACGGATTCGGGACTATGGCTACACCTTC.

This chain uses TRBV4-3 with TRBJ2-1, with TRBD2 as a possible D gene (5 bases). The CDR3 consists of 15 residues. V lost 0 bases and J 8 bases, leaving 14 bases between the germline ends. The germline CDR1 and CDR2 sequences are LGHNA and YSLEER. The CDR3 DNA follows: TGCGCCAGCAGCCAAGATCATCTTGAGGGAGATGAGCAGTTCTTC. It is translated as CASSQDHLEGDEQFF.

This clone was seen repeatedly, ten times or more. The V gene is TRBV4-3, the J gene TRBJ2-1; D possibly corresponds to TRBD2 (6 bases). Germline values: CDR1 LGHNA, CDR2 YSLEER. Trimming shortened V by 0 bases and J by 2 bases, and 8 bases separated the two germline ends. The CDR3 extends over 15 amino acids. The CDR3 DNA reads TGCGCCAGCAGCCAAGAGGAGGGCCCCTACAATGAGCAGTTCTTC. Amino acid sequence: CASSQEEGPYNEQFF.

The chain joins TRBV4-2 to TRBJ2-7; D call uncertain. In germline, CDR1 is LGHNA, CDR2 YNFKEQ. Trimming shortened V by 1 base and J by 2 bases, and 9 bases separated the two germline ends. There are 14 residues in the CDR3. For the CDR3, the DNA is TGTGCCAGCAGCCAAGGTCGCGGCCCCTACGAGCAGTACTTC. Encoded protein: CASSQGRGPYEQYF.

The chain couples TRBV6-5 to TRBJ2-7; D is perhaps TRBD2 (6 bases). The CDR3 is 15 amino acids. Between the trimmed V and J ends, which lost 9 bases and 3 bases, there was a span of 21 bases. In germline, CDR1 is MNHEY, CDR2 SVGAGI. The CDR3, as DNA: TGTGCCAGTTATGAAGCCGGGACTCGCTACTACGAGCAGTACTTC. It specifies CASYEAGTRYYEQYF.

The chain carries TRBV4-2 and TRBJ1-2; possibly TRBD1 for D (5 bases). CDR1 and CDR2 from the germline V gene are LGHNA and YNFKEQ. CDR3 length: 14 amino acids. V was shortened by 4 bases and J by 4 bases, with 13 bases between the two germline ends. The CDR3 spells CASSPANRGYGYTF. CDR3 nucleotides: TGTGCCAGCAGCCCCGCGAATAGGGGCTATGGCTACACCTTC.